The source of this T cell receptor beta chain is a study of blood T cells in healthy people across ages. For the second PCR, which ran for about 7 to 11 cycles, a sample-barcoded 5' primer and a J-beta primer mix were used. TCRdb independently ran MiXCR on the 5' RACE reads; one entry per CDR3 protein. The sample consists of approximately 1.5 million distinct CDR3 sequences, around 40% of them appearing once. The CDR3 totals 18 residues. Germline V gene lookup returns CDR1 LNHNV and CDR2 YYDKDF (reference sequence). Whole-study results and caveats: It was the long-lived donors that had more naive CD4+ cells and higher diversity than aged donors.

As to this clonotype: Its antigen is undetermined.

The material sequenced was blood. The source of this sequence is a woman in her late teens or twenties in good health. V usage is TRBV15 and J usage is TRBJ2-1; 8 nucleotides agree with TRBD2. The end of the DNA is better explained by TRBJ2-7, so the J call may be wrong. CDR3 protein: CATSRGLPGLVRSNEQYF. CDR3 nucleotide sequence: TGTGCCACCAGCAGAGGCCTGCCGGGACTAGTGAGAAGTAATGAGCAGTACTTC.